A single sample gave rise to the 29 T cell receptor beta chains below, sequenced in a study of shared clonotypes between healthy human individuals. This table comes from immunoSEQ multiplex PCR, and its TCRdb copy is limited to in-frame clones, with some not included. The data show over 1.4 million clones, with around 95% seen just once and more than 0.9% held by the top ten. The sequenced sample consisted of naive CD4+ T cells sorted from blood. Sample subset: CD45RA+ positively selected. Receptors originate from a man younger than 45 in good health.

The V and J genes are TRBV5-5 and TRBJ2-2, with 10 nucleotides matching TRBD2. With 3 bases clipped from V and 6 bases from J, the junction kept 5 bases outside the gene matches. This CDR3 has 15 amino acids. The V gene's germline CDR1 is SGHKS and CDR2 YYEKEE (reference sequence). CDR3 sequence (DNA): TGTGCCAGCAGCTCAACCGGGACTAGCGCCGGGGAGCTGTTTTTT. Protein: CASSSTGTSAGELFF.

This clone was counted once. The rearrangement joins TRBV18 to TRBJ2-5; no clear D gene. Germline V gene sequence: CDR1 KGHSH, CDR2 LQKENI. The CDR3 totals 14 residues. Trimming removed 2 bases at V and 2 bases at J, with 9 bases between. The CDR3 DNA reads TGTGCCAGCTCACCAAGGTTGGGGCAAGAGACCCAGTACTTC. Its protein product is CASSPRLGQETQYF.

The chain carries TRBV6-6 and TRBJ1-2, with TRBD1 matching 9 bases. V shed 4 bases and J 3 bases; nucleotides not matched to a gene: 6. The CDR3 sequence is 15 residues long. The V gene's germline CDR1 is MNHNY and CDR2 SVGAGI (reference sequence). The CDR3 reads CASSWEGQGHYGYTF. The DNA of the CDR3 is TGTGCCAGCAGTTGGGAGGGACAGGGCCACTATGGCTACACCTTC.

The CDR3 DNA reads TGTGCCAGCAGCCTGGGACTAGCGGGACACAGCTCCTACAATGAGCAGTTCTTC. Translation: CASSLGLAGHSSYNEQFF. The chain is built from TRBV5-4 and TRBJ2-1, with 13 bases lining up with TRBD2. Germline CDR1 is SGHNT and CDR2 is YYREEE (reference sequence). The CDR3 contains 18 residues. Trimming cost V 4 bases and J 0 bases; bases outside gene matches: 7.

The chain employs TRBV29-1 and TRBJ2-3, with D possibly TRBD2 on 6 matching bases. CDR1 is SQVTM, CDR2 ANQGSEA, per germline. This CDR3 is 14 amino acids long. Trimming shortened V by 6 bases and J by 0 bases, and 13 bases separated the two germline ends. DNA for the CDR3: TGCAGCGTCATTGGAGGGCTTAGCACAGATACGCAGTATTTT. As protein: CSVIGGLSTDTQYF.

This clone was counted a single time. This chain connects TRBV2 to TRBJ2-1; unclear D gene. Germline lookup yields CDR1 SNHLY and CDR2 FYNNEI. This CDR3 has 13 residues. Trimming removed 7 bases from V and 4 bases from J, with 11 bases in between. The CDR3 reads CASNTDTYNEQFF. The CDR3 DNA reads TGTGCCAGCAACACCGACACGTACAATGAGCAGTTCTTC.

The rearrangement joins TRBV7-9 to TRBJ2-3, with 11 bases fitting TRBD2. Germline V lookup: CDR1 SEHNR, CDR2 FQNEAQ (reference sequence). The CDR3 length is 18 residues. V shed 3 bases and J 0 bases; nucleotides not matched to a gene: 8. The CDR3 DNA is TGTGCCAGCAGCTTTCTACTAGCGGGAGACATGAGCACAGATACGCAGTATTTT. Encoded protein: CASSFLLAGDMSTDTQYF.

The chain joins TRBV6-1 to TRBJ1-4; 7 bases fit TRBD1. The V gene end was trimmed by 7 bases and the J gene end by 4 bases; junction bases not matched to a gene: 6. CDR3 size: 14 residues. The germline CDR1 and CDR2 sequences are MNHNS and SASEGT. CDR3 amino acids: CASKTGAVNEKLFF. CDR3 DNA sequence: TGTGCCAGCAAAACAGGGGCCGTTAATGAAAAACTGTTTTTT.

The CDR3 is CASSLIPGADIYEQYF. CDR3 DNA sequence: TGTGCCAGCAGCTTGATCCCAGGGGCAGACATCTACGAGCAGTACTTC. V usage is TRBV5-5 and J usage is TRBJ2-7; maybe TRBD1 (6 bases). This CDR3 contains 16 residues. Trimming cost V 1 base and J 3 bases, with 17 bases left between them. Germline lookup yields CDR1 SGHKS and CDR2 YYEKEE (reference sequence).

The chain couples TRBV5-1 to TRBJ2-7; 7 bases fit TRBD1. Germline CDR1 is SGHRS and CDR2 is YFSETQ. This CDR3 spans 15 amino acids. The junction had 11 bases not matched to a gene; V was cut back by 3 bases and J by 5 bases. DNA of the CDR3: TGCGCCAGCAGCTCCGATCCGACAGGGAACGACGAGCAGTACTTC. Its translation is CASSSDPTGNDEQYF.

The chain recombines TRBV5-4 with TRBJ1-1; 10 bases match TRBD1. Germline V gives CDR1 SGHNT, CDR2 YYREEE (reference sequence). With 5 bases clipped from V and 3 bases from J, the junction kept 10 bases outside the gene matches. CDR3 length equals 16 residues. DNA for the CDR3: TGTGCCAGCAGTACGGGACAGGGGAGAGCGCACACTGAAGCTTTCTTT. Residues: CASSTGQGRAHTEAFF.

The V and J genes are TRBV19 and TRBJ2-2; D call uncertain. The CDR3 sequence is 14 residues long. V gave up 6 bases and J gave up 1 base, with 9 bases separating them. CDR1 is LNHDA, CDR2 SQIVND, per germline (reference sequence). As DNA, the CDR3 is TGTGCCAGTAGGATACGACAGAACACCGGGGAGCTGTTTTTT. It yields the protein CASRIRQNTGELFF.

The sample holds one count of this clone. The chain links TRBV7-3 to TRBJ2-7; 10 positions agree with TRBD2. This CDR3 spans 16 amino acids. Germline V gene data show CDR1 as SGHTA and CDR2 as FQGTGA. The trim removed 0 bases at V and 6 bases at J, leaving 8 bases unmatched. The CDR3 spells CASSLTAASGSGEQYF. The CDR3 DNA reads TGTGCCAGCAGCTTAACCGCGGCTAGCGGGAGTGGCGAGCAGTACTTC.

The rearrangement joins TRBV29-1 to TRBJ2-7; TRBD1 matches at 8 bases. After removal of 4 bases from V and 0 bases from J, the junction contained 8 bases not matched to a gene. CDR3 length: 15 residues. The germline V gene has CDR1 SQVTM and CDR2 ANQGSEA. Here the CDR3 reads CSVVSGGGISYEQYF. Here the CDR3 DNA reads TGCAGCGTTGTTTCAGGGGGCGGGATCTCCTACGAGCAGTACTTC.

The CDR3 is CASSEGRGLVETQYF. CDR3 DNA: TGTGCCAGCAGTGAGGGCAGGGGGCTTGTGGAGACCCAGTACTTC. The chain recombines TRBV25-1 with TRBJ2-5; TRBD1 matches 8 bases. The CDR3 loop spans 15 amino acids. The J segment lost 5 bases and the V segment lost 3 bases, leaving 8 bases of the junction unmatched. CDR1 MGHDK and CDR2 SYGVNS come from the germline V gene.

In this sample, this clone turned up once. The chain employs TRBV10-2 and TRBJ2-2, with 11 bases identical to TRBD2. CDR1 and CDR2 (germline): WSHSY, SAAADI. The junction had 6 bases not matched to a gene; V was cut back by 7 bases and J by 2 bases. The CDR3 length is 16 residues. The CDR3 loop reads CASNPGLAVNTGELFF. CDR3 nucleotide sequence: TGCGCCAGCAACCCGGGACTAGCGGTAAACACCGGGGAGCTGTTTTTT.

The chain recombines TRBV30 with TRBJ1-3; no clear D. V lost 4 bases and J lost 3, with 7 bases in between. This CDR3 has 12 residues. Per the germline V gene, CDR1 is GTSNPN and CDR2 is SVGIG (reference sequence). CDR3 loop: CAWNLFGNTIYF. CDR3 nucleotides: TGTGCCTGGAACCTCTTTGGAAACACCATATATTTT.

The chain links TRBV5-1 to TRBJ2-3; 13 bases are a match to TRBD2. The CDR3 covers 15 residues. Unmatched junction bases numbered 3, after V lost 3 bases and J lost 5 bases. Germline values: CDR1 SGHRS, CDR2 YFSETQ. The CDR3 DNA is TGCGCCAGCAGCTCAGGACTAGCGGGAGTAGATACGCAGTATTTT. Translating gives CASSSGLAGVDTQYF.

The gene calls are TRBV7-9 and TRBJ2-5, with 7 bases that match TRBD1. The J segment lost 2 bases and the V segment lost 5 bases, leaving 8 bases of the junction unmatched. Germline CDR1 is SEHNR and CDR2 is FQNEAQ (reference sequence). This CDR3 is 15 amino acids long. CDR3 DNA sequence: TGTGCCAGCAGCAATGACAGGGTTCATCAAGAGACCCAGTACTTC. It encodes CASSNDRVHQETQYF.

The chain carries TRBV19 and TRBJ1-2, with TRBD1 matching 11 bases. The CDR3 runs to 14 residues. V lost 4 bases and J lost 7; bases outside the gene matches: 5. The V gene's germline CDR1 is LNHDA and CDR2 SQIVND (reference sequence). For the CDR3, the DNA is TGTGCCAGTAGTAAGGACAGGGGGCGGCGTGGCTACACCTTC. Its protein product is CASSKDRGRRGYTF.

V and J are TRBV2 and TRBJ2-7; D possibly corresponds to TRBD1 (6 bases). The CDR3 is 14 amino acids. V was trimmed by 2 bases and J by 4 bases, leaving 12 bases between them. Germline CDR1 and CDR2: SNHLY and FYNNEI. CDR3 region: CASSEFGQKYEQYF. The DNA of the CDR3 is TGTGCCAGCAGTGAATTTGGACAGAAATACGAGCAGTACTTC.

V usage is TRBV15 and J usage is TRBJ2-7; TRBD2 matches at 8 bases. Germline CDR1 and CDR2: LNHNV and YYDKDF (reference sequence). Trimming removed 1 base from V and 7 bases from J; junction bases left unmatched: 9. The CDR3 sequence is 15 residues long. CDR3 bases: TGTGCCACCAGCAGAGCGGGAGGGCCCGTGGGGGAGCAGTACTTC. This gives the protein CATSRAGGPVGEQYF. Variable domain in full (rest from reference TRBV15 and TRBJ2-7): DAMVIQNPRYQVTQFGKPVTLSCSQTLNHNVMYWYQQKSSQAPKLLFHYYDKDFNNEADTPDNFQSRRPNTSFCFLDIRSPGLGDTAMYLCATSRAGGPVGEQYFGPGTRLTVT.

The gene calls are TRBV5-1 and TRBJ2-5; tentatively, D is TRBD1 or TRBD2 (5 bases each). Germline V gives CDR1 SGHRS, CDR2 YFSETQ. Trimming shortened V by 6 bases and J by 3 bases, and 9 bases separated the two germline ends. The CDR3 sequence is 12 residues long. The CDR3 loop reads CASNQGEETQYF. As DNA, the CDR3 is TGCGCCAGCAATCAGGGAGAAGAGACCCAGTACTTC.

This clone is a singleton in its sample. CDR3 amino acids: CASSPWTSGRGTGELFF. The DNA of the CDR3 is TGTGCCAGCAGCCCCTGGACTAGCGGGAGGGGTACCGGGGAGCTGTTTTTT. The chain has TRBV7-9 and TRBJ2-2; 15 nucleotides align to TRBD2. CDR1 SEHNR and CDR2 FQNEAQ come from the germline V gene (reference sequence). Germline trimming cut 5 bases from V and 5 bases from J; bases unmatched to any gene: 6. There are 17 residues in the CDR3. Together with reference TRBV7-9 and TRBJ2-2, the CDR3 gives the full variable domain: DTGVSQNPRHKITKRGQNVTFRCDPISEHNRLYWYRQTLGQGPEFLTYFQNEAQLEKSRLLSDRFSAERPKGSFSTLEIQRTEQGDSAMYLCASSPWTSGRGTGELFFGEGSRLTVL.

The chain recombines TRBV7-8 with TRBJ2-7, with 9 bases identical to TRBD1. CDR3 length equals 17 residues. V was clipped by 4 bases and J by 1 base; unmatched bases: 11. Germline V gene data show CDR1 as SGHVS and CDR2 as FQNEAQ. The CDR3 here is CASSSLRRQGVSYEQYF. CDR3 in DNA: TGTGCCAGCAGCTCCCTAAGGAGACAGGGGGTTTCCTACGAGCAGTACTTC.

The chain recombines TRBV30 with TRBJ2-7; 7 positions match TRBD1. V was pared by 7 bases and J by 5 bases, with 8 bases of the junction left unmatched. The CDR3 sequence is 12 residues long. Germline assignment: CDR1 GTSNPN and CDR2 SVGIG (reference sequence). For the CDR3, the DNA is TGTGCCTACAAACAGGGGACCCACGAGCAGTACTTC. Amino acid sequence: CAYKQGTHEQYF.

This clone was seen just once. This chain links TRBV7-8 with TRBJ2-5, with 11 bases identical to TRBD2. Per the germline V gene, CDR1 is SGHVS and CDR2 is FQNEAQ. The CDR3 consists of 16 residues. V gave up 4 bases and J gave up 0 bases; unmatched junction bases: 4. Written as DNA, the CDR3 is TGTGCCAGCAGCTCGTTAGCGGGAGGGTACCAAGAGACCCAGTACTTC. Translating gives CASSSLAGGYQETQYF.

The chain combines TRBV9 with TRBJ2-4, with a weak D call TRBD2 (6 bases). V was clipped by 4 bases and J by 0 bases, with 17 bases between them. This CDR3 comprises 17 residues. Germline lookup yields CDR1 SGDLS and CDR2 YYNGEE. DNA of the CDR3: TGTGCCAGCAGCCCTTATCCCGGGACTTTAGCCAAAAACATTCAGTACTTC. The encoded protein is CASSPYPGTLAKNIQYF.

The chain carries TRBV2 and TRBJ2-7; no clear D. Germline V gene data show CDR1 as SNHLY and CDR2 as FYNNEI. V was clipped by 7 bases and J by 1 base, with 14 bases between them. CDR3 length equals 14 residues. CDR3 DNA sequence: TGTGCCAGCACAACCCAAGTTAGGTCCTACGAGCAGTACTTC. Residues: CASTTQVRSYEQYF.